The clone carrying this TCR beta chain was seen a single time. This record belongs to a study of blood T cell repertoires in COVID-19. Whole-study context: Cohort 3 donors counted as recovered after two negative PCRs, clearance, or resolved symptoms. The cDNA or gDNA used as material had been derived from T cells, B-cell-depleted T cells, or PBMCs.

Participants were aged roughly 18 to 90 years, lived in around 25 US areas, and enrolled virtually. Which cohort a participant joined came from the clinical history participants gave. Using immunoSEQ multiplex PCR, the repertoire was profiled, and TCRdb retains in-frame clones only, with some absent. The table has a few hundred thousand clones, more than 75% seen once. This receptor was identified in a woman aged 60-75 years in a cohort exposed to, infected with or recovered from COVID-19 (not recorded which). The sample comprised PBMCs or T cells enriched from blood (not recorded which).

CDR3 nucleotides: TGTGCCAGCAGCTTAGCCTGGGACAGCCCAGAGACCCAGTACTTC. Its protein product is CASSLAWDSPETQYF. The gene calls are TRBV7-2 and TRBJ2-5; 7 bases agree with TRBD1. Germline loops: CDR1 SGHTA, CDR2 FQGNSA. This CDR3 region has 15 residues. The ends lost 0 bases at V and 4 bases at J; junction bases unmatched: 5.